This T cell receptor (beta chain) was recovered during a study of blood T cell dynamics during melanoma immunotherapy. Overall study: Patients with metastatic melanoma got pembrolizumab or nivolumab-ipilimumab as first-line care.

The sample's time point: pre-treatment baseline. Disease control meant complete response, partial response or stable disease at 12 weeks. The assay was immunoSEQ multiplex PCR, and TCRdb's table has in-frame clones only and misses some. The data show approximately 15,000 clones, just over 85% seen once. The germline gives CDR1 SGHTS, CDR2 YDEGEE. The CDR3 consists of 16 residues. V dropped 4 bases and J dropped 0 bases, with 11 bases sitting between them. The rearrangement links TRBV5-8 to TRBJ2-6; D uncertain. The sequenced sample was blood, obtained from a patient treated with checkpoint blockade. This clonotype was sampled from a human donor with melanoma. CDR3 protein: CASSPGRFSGANVLTF. In DNA form, the CDR3 reads TGTGCCAGCAGCCCCGGACGTTTCTCTGGGGCCAACGTCCTGACTTTC.